The entry below describes one TCR beta chain. Its matching antigen is unknown. Here immunoSEQ multiplex PCR was the method, and the copy in TCRdb shows in-frame clones only, minus some. The sample includes over 100,000 clones, 85% to 95% of them seen just once. These data come from a study of graft-versus-host responses after intestinal transplantation. About the study: Isolated intestinal, liver-intestinal, or multivisceral transplants had been given to the recipients.

Germline CDR1 SQVTM, CDR2 ANQGSEA. The CDR3 loop spans 14 amino acids. J gave up 0 bases and V 3 bases, and 5 bases lay outside the gene matches. Sequencing used unstimulated CD8+ T cells sorted from spleen or lymph node cells, obtained before intestinal transplant. The clonotype originates from a human donor who received an intestinal transplant. This chain links TRBV29-1 with TRBJ2-7; TRBD2 agrees at 7 bases. The CDR3 DNA reads TGCAGCGTTGAGGGCGGGAGTGGCTCCTACGAGCAGTACTTC. Translating it yields CSVEGGSGSYEQYF.